These 11 T cell receptor beta chains came from one sample sequenced in a study of T cells after yellow fever vaccination. One entry per CDR3 protein, called by TCRdb with MiXCR from the 5' RACE reads. In the table there are some 320,000 distinct CDR3 sequences, 8.7% of which are singletons. The sample was PBMCs, taken on the day of the first yellow fever vaccination. These TCRs come from a man between 18 and 29 years old who received the YFV17D yellow fever vaccine.

The V gene is TRBV18, the J gene TRBJ2-3; 7 nucleotides align to TRBD1. Trimming removed 2 bases from V and 2 bases from J; junction bases left unmatched: 25. The CDR3 totals 22 residues. Germline V gives CDR1 KGHSH, CDR2 LQKENI. The CDR3 region is CASSPKSVKGAVPFHYTDTQYF. DNA of the CDR3: TGTGCCAGCTCACCAAAGTCGGTGAAGGGGGCAGTCCCATTCCACTACACAGATACGCAGTATTTT.

A word on this clonotype: Possible read error: a much larger clone is one base away. The V call is TRBV5-5, the J call TRBJ1-5, with 7 bases identical to TRBD1. The CDR3 totals 13 residues. Germline-derived CDR1 and CDR2 are SGHKS and YYEKEE (reference sequence). J was trimmed by 14 bases and V by 2 bases; bases with no gene match: 10. Here the CDR3 DNA reads TGTGCCAGCAGCTTTGAGTCCGGGACAGCCAAGCATTTT. Its translation: CASSFESGTAKHF.

This clonotype was seen a single time. The V and J genes are TRBV3-1 and TRBJ2-3; 7 bases agree with TRBD2. This CDR3 is built from 16 residues. From germline, CDR1 is LGHDT and CDR2 YNNKEL (reference sequence). Unmatched junction bases numbered 6, after V lost 1 base and J lost 2 bases. As DNA, the CDR3 is TGTGCCAGCAGCCAAGGAAAGCGGGGTGTCACAGATACGCAGTATTTT. Amino acid sequence: CASSQGKRGVTDTQYF.

Only a few counts were recorded for this clonotype. V and J are TRBV5-4 and TRBJ1-1; D may be TRBD1 (5 bases). V was cut by 2 bases and J by 1 base, with 21 bases left in between. CDR1 is SGHNT and CDR2 is YYREEE in the germline V gene (reference sequence). The CDR3 contains 18 residues. The CDR3 here is CASSLSIASGTENTEAFF. The CDR3 nucleotides are TGTGCCAGCAGCTTATCCATCGCTTCCGGGACGGAGAACACTGAAGCTTTCTTT.

The chain employs TRBV30 and TRBJ2-7; TRBD1 aligns across 9 bases. Germline-derived CDR1 and CDR2 are GTSNPN and SVGIG (reference sequence). This CDR3 region has 12 residues. The trim removed 7 bases at V and 6 bases at J, leaving 7 bases unmatched. The CDR3: CASRDRVSEQYF. CDR3 in DNA: TGTGCCTCCCGGGACAGGGTTTCCGAGCAGTACTTC.

The chain carries TRBV19 and TRBJ2-1, with D possibly TRBD1 on 5 matching bases. V lost 3 bases and J 9 bases, leaving 30 bases between the germline ends. CDR1 LNHDA and CDR2 SQIVND come from the germline V gene (reference sequence). The CDR3 runs 19 residues. CDR3 amino acids: CASSIRQGTSPLQMSEQFF. In DNA form, the CDR3 reads TGTGCCAGTAGTATCAGGCAGGGAACAAGCCCCTTACAAATGAGTGAGCAGTTCTTC.

Worth noting for this clonotype: Mismatch with germline at one junction end may stem from a read error. This chain uses TRBV19 with TRBJ2-1, with no clear D. The CDR3 sequence is 14 residues long. Germline CDR1 reads LNHDA; CDR2 reads SQIVND (reference sequence). Here the CDR3 reads CVSTPRSSYNEQFF. The CDR3 DNA is TGTGTCAGTACACCCAGAAGCTCCTACAATGAGCAGTTCTTC. Complete variable domain (other parts from reference TRBV19 and TRBJ2-1): DGGITQSPKYLFRKEGQNVTLSCEQNLNHDAMYWYRQDPGQGLRLIYYSQIVNDFQKGDIAEGYSVSREKKESFPLTVTSAQKNPTAFYLCVSTPRSSYNEQFFGPGTRLTVL.

V and J are TRBV7-2 and TRBJ2-5; 10 bases agree with TRBD1. CDR1 and CDR2 (germline): SGHTA, FQGNSA. Trimming cost V 0 bases and J 5 bases; bases outside gene matches: 6. The CDR3 is made up of 16 amino acids. The CDR3 DNA reads TGTGCCAGCAGCTTAGCGTTCGGGACAGGGGTTGAGACCCAGTACTTC. The encoded protein is CASSLAFGTGVETQYF.

This clonotype appeared once. This chain joins TRBV4-1 and TRBJ2-3; 10 positions match TRBD2. After removal of 6 bases from V and 2 bases from J, the junction contained 8 bases not matched to a gene. Per the germline V gene, CDR1 is MGHRA and CDR2 is YSYEKL. The CDR3 runs to 16 residues. The CDR3 nucleotides are TGCGCCAGCAGTCGGGGACTAGCGATGTACACAGATACGCAGTATTTT. It translates to CASSRGLAMYTDTQYF.

This clonotype showed up just a few times. The chain is built from TRBV20-1 and TRBJ2-7; weak D call: TRBD2 (6 bases). CDR3 length: 13 amino acids. Trimming took 5 bases from V and 7 from J, leaving 18 bases between them. Germline values: CDR1 DFQATT, CDR2 SNEGSKA (reference sequence). The CDR3 nucleotides are TGCAGTGCTCGCGGGACGGTCCGCCAGGAGCAGTACTTC. Translated: CSARGTVRQEQYF.

The table lists this clonotype with a few counts. V and J are TRBV24-1 and TRBJ1-2, with D possibly being TRBD1 (5 bases). Germline V gives CDR1 KGHDR, CDR2 SFDVKD. The CDR3 loop spans 13 amino acids. With 7 bases removed from V and 3 bases from J, the gap between germline ends came to 11 bases. Here the CDR3 DNA reads TGTGCCACCAGCAGAGGGGTGGACTATGGCTACACCTTC. Translated: CATSRGVDYGYTF.